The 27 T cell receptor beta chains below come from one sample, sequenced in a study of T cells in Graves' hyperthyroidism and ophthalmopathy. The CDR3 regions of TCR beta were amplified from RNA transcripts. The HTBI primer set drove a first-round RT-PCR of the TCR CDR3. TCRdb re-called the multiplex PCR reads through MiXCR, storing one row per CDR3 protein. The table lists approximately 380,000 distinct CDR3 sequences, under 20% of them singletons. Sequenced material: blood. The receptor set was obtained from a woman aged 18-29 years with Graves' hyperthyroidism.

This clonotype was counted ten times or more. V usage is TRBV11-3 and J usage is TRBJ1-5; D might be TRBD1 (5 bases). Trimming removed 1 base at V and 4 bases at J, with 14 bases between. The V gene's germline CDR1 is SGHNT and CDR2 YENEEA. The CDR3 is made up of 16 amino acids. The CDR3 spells CASSLVGLWGNQPQHF. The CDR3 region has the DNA TGTGCCAGCAGCTTAGTAGGCCTTTGGGGGAATCAGCCCCAGCATTTT.

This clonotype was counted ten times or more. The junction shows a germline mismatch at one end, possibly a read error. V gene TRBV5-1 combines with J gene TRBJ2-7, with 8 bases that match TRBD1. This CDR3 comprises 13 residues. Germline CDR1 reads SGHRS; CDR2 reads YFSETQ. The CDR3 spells CASSPDRAYEQYF. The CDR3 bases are TGTGCCAGCAGTCCGGACAGGGCCTACGAGCAGTACTTC.

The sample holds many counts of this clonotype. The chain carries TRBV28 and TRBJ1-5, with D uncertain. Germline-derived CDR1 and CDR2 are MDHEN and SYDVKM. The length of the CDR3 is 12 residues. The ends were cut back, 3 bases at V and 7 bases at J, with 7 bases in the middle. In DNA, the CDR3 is TGTGCCAGCAGTTTTCTCCGCCAGCCCCAGCATTTT. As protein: CASSFLRQPQHF.

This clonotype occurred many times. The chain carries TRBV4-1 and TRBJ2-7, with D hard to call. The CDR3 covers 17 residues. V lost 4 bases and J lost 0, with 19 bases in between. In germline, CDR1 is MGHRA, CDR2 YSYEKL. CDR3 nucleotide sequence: TGCGCCAGCAGCCCAGAATACCCTGGGTTGAGCTCCTACGAGCAGTACTTC. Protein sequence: CASSPEYPGLSSYEQYF.

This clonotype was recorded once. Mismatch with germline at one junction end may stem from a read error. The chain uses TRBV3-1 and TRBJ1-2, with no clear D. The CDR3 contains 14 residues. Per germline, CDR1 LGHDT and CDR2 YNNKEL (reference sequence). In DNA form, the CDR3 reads TGTTCCAGCAGCCAAGTTCCGGCAGGCTATGGCTACACCTTC. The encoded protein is CSSSQVPAGYGYTF.

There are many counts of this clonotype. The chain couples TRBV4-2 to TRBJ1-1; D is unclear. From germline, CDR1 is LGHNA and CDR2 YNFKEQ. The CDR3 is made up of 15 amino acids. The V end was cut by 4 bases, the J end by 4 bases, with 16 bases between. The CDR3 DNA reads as TGTGCCAGCAGCCCCCGTGCCACCCAAGGCACTGAAGCTTTCTTT. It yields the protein CASSPRATQGTEAFF.

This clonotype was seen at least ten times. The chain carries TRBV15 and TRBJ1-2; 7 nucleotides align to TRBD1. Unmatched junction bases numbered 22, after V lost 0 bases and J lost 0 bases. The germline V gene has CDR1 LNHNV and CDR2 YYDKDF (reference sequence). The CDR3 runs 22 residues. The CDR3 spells CATSRDGGWVRDSQTSNYGYTF. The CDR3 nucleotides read TGTGCCACCAGCAGAGATGGAGGGTGGGTTCGGGACAGCCAAACCTCTAACTATGGCTACACCTTC. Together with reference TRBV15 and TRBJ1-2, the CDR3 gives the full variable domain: DAMVIQNPRYQVTQFGKPVTLSCSQTLNHNVMYWYQQKSSQAPKLLFHYYDKDFNNEADTPDNFQSRRPNTSFCFLDIRSPGLGDTAMYLCATSRDGGWVRDSQTSNYGYTFGSGTRLTVV.

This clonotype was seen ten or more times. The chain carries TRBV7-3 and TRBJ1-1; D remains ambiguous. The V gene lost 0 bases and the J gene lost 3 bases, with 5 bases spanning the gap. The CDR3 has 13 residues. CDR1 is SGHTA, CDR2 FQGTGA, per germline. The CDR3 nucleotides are TGTGCCAGCAGCTTAACAGCATACACTGAAGCTTTCTTT. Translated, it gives CASSLTAYTEAFF.

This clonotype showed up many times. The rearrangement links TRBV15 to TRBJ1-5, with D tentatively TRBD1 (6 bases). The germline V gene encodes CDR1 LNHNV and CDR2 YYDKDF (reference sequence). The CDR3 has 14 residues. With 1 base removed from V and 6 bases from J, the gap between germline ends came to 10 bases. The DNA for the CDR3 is TGTGCCACCAGCAGAGGGGGGGGGCCTCAGCCCCAGCATTTT. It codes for CATSRGGGPQPQHF.

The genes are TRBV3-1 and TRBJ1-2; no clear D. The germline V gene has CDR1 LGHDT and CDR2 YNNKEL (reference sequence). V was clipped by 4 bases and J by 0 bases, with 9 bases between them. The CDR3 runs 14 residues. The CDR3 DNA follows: TGTGCCAGCAGCCGGAACCTAGCTAACTATGGCTACACCTTC. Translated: CASSRNLANYGYTF.

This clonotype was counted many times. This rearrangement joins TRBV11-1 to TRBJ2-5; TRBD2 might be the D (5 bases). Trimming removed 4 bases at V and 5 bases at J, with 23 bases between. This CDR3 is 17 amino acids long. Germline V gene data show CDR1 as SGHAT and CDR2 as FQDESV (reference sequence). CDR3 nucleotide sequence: TGTGCCAGCAGCTCCCTACGCAGTTCTGGGCGCGGGGAGACCCAGTACTTC. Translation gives CASSSLRSSGRGETQYF.

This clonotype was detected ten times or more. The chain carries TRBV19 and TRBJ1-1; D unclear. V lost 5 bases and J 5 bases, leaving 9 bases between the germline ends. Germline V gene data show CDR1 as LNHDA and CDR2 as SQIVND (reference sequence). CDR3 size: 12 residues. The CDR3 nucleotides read TGTGCCAGTAGTGGCCGGTCGACTGAAGCTTTCTTT. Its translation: CASSGRSTEAFF.

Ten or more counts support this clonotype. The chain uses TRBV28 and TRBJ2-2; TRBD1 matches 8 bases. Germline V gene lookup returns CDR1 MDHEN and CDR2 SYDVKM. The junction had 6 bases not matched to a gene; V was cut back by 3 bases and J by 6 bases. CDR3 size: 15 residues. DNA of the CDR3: TGTGCCAGCAGTTTCGAGGACAGGGTCGCCGGGGAGCTGTTTTTT. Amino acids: CASSFEDRVAGELFF.

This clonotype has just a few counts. The CDR3 region has the DNA TGTGCCAGCAGCCAAGATTTAGTAGCGGGGGGGGAGCAGTTCTTC. It translates to CASSQDLVAGGEQFF. The V call is TRBV4-2, the J call TRBJ2-1; 11 nucleotides match TRBD2. The CDR3 consists of 15 residues. In germline, CDR1 is LGHNA, CDR2 YNFKEQ. V was clipped by 0 bases and J by 10 bases; unmatched bases: 5.

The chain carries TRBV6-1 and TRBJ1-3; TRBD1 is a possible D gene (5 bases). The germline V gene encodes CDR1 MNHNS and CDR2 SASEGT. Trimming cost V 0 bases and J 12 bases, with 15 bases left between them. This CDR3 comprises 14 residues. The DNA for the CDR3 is TGTGCCAGCAGTGAAGCTTGGAGGGGTGCGAACATATATTTT. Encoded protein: CASSEAWRGANIYF.

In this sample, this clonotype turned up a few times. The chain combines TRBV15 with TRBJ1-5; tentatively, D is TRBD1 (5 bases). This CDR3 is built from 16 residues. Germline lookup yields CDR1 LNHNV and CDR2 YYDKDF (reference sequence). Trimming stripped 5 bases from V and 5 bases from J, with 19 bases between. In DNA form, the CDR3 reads TGTGCCACCAGCCCTCCTACCGGGGGTATCGATCAGCCCCAGCATTTT. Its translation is CATSPPTGGIDQPQHF.

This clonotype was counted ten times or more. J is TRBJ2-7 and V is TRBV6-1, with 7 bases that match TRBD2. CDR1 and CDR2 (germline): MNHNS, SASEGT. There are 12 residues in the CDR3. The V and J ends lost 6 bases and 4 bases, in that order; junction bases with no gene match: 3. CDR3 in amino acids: CASSPGGYEQYF. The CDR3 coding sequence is TGTGCCAGCAGCCCGGGGGGTTACGAGCAGTACTTC.

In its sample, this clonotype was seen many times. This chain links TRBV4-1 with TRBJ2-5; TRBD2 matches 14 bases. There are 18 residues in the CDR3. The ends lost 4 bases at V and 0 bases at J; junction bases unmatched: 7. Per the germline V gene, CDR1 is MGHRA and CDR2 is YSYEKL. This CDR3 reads CASSPGTSGGTYQETQYF. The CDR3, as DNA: TGCGCCAGCAGCCCGGGGACTAGCGGGGGCACGTACCAAGAGACCCAGTACTTC.

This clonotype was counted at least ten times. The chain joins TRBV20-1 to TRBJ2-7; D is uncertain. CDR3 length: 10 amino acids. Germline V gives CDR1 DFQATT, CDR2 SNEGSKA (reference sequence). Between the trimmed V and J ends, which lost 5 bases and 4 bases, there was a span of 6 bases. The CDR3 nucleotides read TGCAGTGCTGAGAAATACGAGCAGTACTTC. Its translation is CSAEKYEQYF.

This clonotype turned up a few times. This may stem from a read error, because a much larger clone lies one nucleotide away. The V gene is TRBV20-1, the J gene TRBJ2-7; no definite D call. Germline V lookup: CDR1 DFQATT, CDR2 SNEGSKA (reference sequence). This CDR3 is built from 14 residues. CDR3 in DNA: TGCAGTGCTAGAGACGACCCTATTTTTTACGGGCAGTACTTC. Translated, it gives CSARDDPIFYGQYF.

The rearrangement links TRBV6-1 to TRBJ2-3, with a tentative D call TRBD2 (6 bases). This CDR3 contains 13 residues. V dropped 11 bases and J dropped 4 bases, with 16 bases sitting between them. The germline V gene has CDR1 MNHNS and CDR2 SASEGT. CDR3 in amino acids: CASGETRADTQYF. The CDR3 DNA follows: TGTGCCTCGGGTGAGACTAGGGCAGATACGCAGTATTTT.

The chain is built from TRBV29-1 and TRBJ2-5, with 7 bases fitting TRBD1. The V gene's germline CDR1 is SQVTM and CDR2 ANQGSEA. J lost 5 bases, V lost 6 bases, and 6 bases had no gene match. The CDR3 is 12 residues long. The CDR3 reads CSVRGGRETQYF. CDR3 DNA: TGCAGCGTACGAGGGGGCCGGGAGACCCAGTACTTC.

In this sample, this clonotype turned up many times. CDR3 nucleotides: TGTGCCACCAGCAGAGTACTAGCCAGCGAGCAGTACTTC. It specifies CATSRVLASEQYF. The chain combines TRBV15 with TRBJ2-7; weak D call: TRBD2 (6 bases). The CDR3 is 13 amino acids. The germline V and J ends were trimmed by 1 base and 6 bases, with 10 bases remaining between them. Germline values: CDR1 LNHNV, CDR2 YYDKDF (reference sequence).

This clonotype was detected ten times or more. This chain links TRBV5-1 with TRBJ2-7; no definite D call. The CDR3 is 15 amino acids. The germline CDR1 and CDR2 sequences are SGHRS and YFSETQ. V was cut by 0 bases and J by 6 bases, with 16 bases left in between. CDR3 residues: CASSLGVQRDAEQYF. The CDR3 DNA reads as TGCGCCAGCAGCTTGGGCGTACAGCGAGACGCCGAGCAGTACTTC. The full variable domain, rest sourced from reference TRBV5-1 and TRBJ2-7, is KAGVTQTPRYLIKTRGQQVTLSCSPISGHRSVSWYQQTPGQGLQFLFEYFSETQRNKGNFPGRFSGRQFSNSRSEMNVSTLELGDSALYLCASSLGVQRDAEQYFGPGTRLTVT.

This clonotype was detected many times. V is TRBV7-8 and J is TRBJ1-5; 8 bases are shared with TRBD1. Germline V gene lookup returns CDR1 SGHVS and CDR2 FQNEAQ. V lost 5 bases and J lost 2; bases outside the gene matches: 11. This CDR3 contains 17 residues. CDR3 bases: TGTGCCAGCAGCCATTCCGGACAGGGTGGTGGCAATCAGCCCCAGCATTTT. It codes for CASSHSGQGGGNQPQHF.

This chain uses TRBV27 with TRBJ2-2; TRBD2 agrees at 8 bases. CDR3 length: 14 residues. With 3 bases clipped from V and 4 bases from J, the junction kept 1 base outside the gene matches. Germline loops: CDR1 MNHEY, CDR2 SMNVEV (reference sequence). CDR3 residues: CASSFGGVTGELFF. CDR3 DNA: TGTGCCAGCAGTTTCGGGGGGGTCACCGGGGAGCTGTTTTTT.

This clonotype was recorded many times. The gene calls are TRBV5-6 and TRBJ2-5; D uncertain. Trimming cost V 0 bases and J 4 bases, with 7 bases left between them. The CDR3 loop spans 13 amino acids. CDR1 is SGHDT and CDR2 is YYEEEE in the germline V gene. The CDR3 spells CASSLGALETQYF. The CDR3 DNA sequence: TGTGCCAGCAGCTTGGGGGCCCTAGAGACCCAGTACTTC.